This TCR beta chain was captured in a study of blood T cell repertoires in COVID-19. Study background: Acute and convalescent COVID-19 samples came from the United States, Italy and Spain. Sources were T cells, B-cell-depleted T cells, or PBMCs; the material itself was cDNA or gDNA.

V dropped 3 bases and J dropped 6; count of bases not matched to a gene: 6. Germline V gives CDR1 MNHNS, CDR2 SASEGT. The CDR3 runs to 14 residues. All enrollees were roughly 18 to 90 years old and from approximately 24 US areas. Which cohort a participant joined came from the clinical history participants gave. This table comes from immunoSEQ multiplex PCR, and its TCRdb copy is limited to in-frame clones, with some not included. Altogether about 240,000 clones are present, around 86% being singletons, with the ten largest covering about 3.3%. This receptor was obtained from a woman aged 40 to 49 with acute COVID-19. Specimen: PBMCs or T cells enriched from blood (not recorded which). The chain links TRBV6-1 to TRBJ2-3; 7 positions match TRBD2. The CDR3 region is CASSDGLGGDTQYF. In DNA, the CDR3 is TGTGCCAGCAGTGACGGACTAGGCGGGGATACGCAGTATTTT.